The next 3 T cell receptor beta chains were all read from a single sample in a study of radiation and T cells in renal cell carcinoma. The sample's time point: baseline pretreatment blood. Treatment denoted: 15 Gy SBRT to primary tumor, nephrectomy 4 weeks later. Measured with immunoSEQ multiplex PCR; TCRdb has only the in-frame clones, and not every one. The table has 130,000 or so clones, approximately 82% seen once; the top ten hold roughly 23%. Source: blood, taken from a patient whose treatment included radiotherapy and nephrectomy. The receptors stem from a woman aged 50 to 65 with renal cell carcinoma.

The V gene is TRBV5-4, the J gene TRBJ2-5; no firm D call. CDR1 and CDR2 from the germline V gene are SGHNT and YYREEE (reference sequence). Trimming left V 4 bases short and J 4 bases short, with 5 bases between. This CDR3 contains 11 residues. CDR3 sequence reads: CASSRGETQYF. CDR3 coding DNA: TGTGCCAGCAGCCGAGGAGAGACCCAGTACTTC.

Concerning this clone itself: The sample carries other DNA sequences with the same CDR3. The rearrangement links TRBV6-5 to TRBJ1-3; no definite D call. This CDR3 has 13 residues. CDR1 is MNHEY and CDR2 is SVGAGI in the germline V gene. V lost 4 bases and J 0 bases, leaving 4 bases between the germline ends. This chain's CDR3 is CASSSLSGNTIYF. In DNA form, the CDR3 reads TGTGCCAGCAGTTCTCTCTCTGGAAACACCATATATTTT.

The chain links TRBV27 to TRBJ2-7, with D perhaps TRBD1 or TRBD2 (5 bases each). The CDR3 covers 13 residues. Trimming removed 5 bases at V and 3 bases at J, with 11 bases between. Germline CDR1 and CDR2: MNHEY and SMNVEV (reference sequence). CDR3 nucleotides: TGTGCCAGCAGTCCCGAGGGGTACTACGAGCAGTACTTC. Its translation is CASSPEGYYEQYF.